Described below is a single T cell receptor (beta chain) sequence and its context. The antigen remains unidentified. This sample is drawn from a study of T cells in tuberculosis. Study-wide results and caveats: The TCR-beta difference was not significant; alpha differences partly reflected length. Active tuberculosis TCR-alpha repertoires lay closer to GMM-specific TCRs than IGRA-negative controls, suggesting clonal expansion.

Documented time point: new active TB diagnosis, blood taken before or within 7 days of starting treatment. V was pared by 0 bases and J by 5 bases, with 8 bases between. The CDR3 is 14 amino acids. Germline V CDR1 and CDR2: SGHRS, YFSETQ. The data were produced by immunoSEQ multiplex PCR, yet TCRdb's version contains in-frame clones alone and is incomplete. The sample consists of tens of thousands of clones, approximately 90% of them appearing once. The chain recombines TRBV5-1 with TRBJ2-2; D unclear. The clonotype comes from an adult with tuberculosis. Some clones in this sample may be carry-over from other donors' samples. The sequencing here drew on PBMCs, taken at tuberculosis diagnosis. CDR3 nucleotides: TGCGCCAGCAGCTTGGTTGGCCCAACCGGGGAGCTGTTTTTT. Translation: CASSLVGPTGELFF.